Below, 14 T cell receptor beta chains from the same sample are listed, as sequenced in a study of cytomegalovirus exposure and HLA in healthy donors. PCR primers comprised 60 Vbeta and 13 Jbeta primers. The table came from immunoSEQ multiplex PCR; TCRdb's copy has only in-frame clones and leaves some out. In the table there are about 98,000 clones, around 57% of which are singletons. Sequencing input: PBMCs. The receptors originated from a human donor in good health.

V usage is TRBV28 and J usage is TRBJ1-2; 9 bases are a match to TRBD1. Trimming at V came to 3 bases and at J to 5 bases, leaving 10 bases not matched to a gene. This CDR3 region has 16 residues. Germline V gene lookup returns CDR1 MDHEN and CDR2 SYDVKM. The CDR3 here is CASSFSPGQGGYGYTF. The CDR3 nucleotides read TGTGCCAGCAGTTTCTCGCCGGGACAGGGTGGTTATGGCTACACCTTC.

This chain connects TRBV10-3 to TRBJ1-5; 9 bases are a match to TRBD1. Germline V gene lookup returns CDR1 ENHRY and CDR2 SYGVKD. J gave up 0 bases and V 6 bases, and 12 bases lay outside the gene matches. CDR3 size: 18 residues. CDR3 nucleotide sequence: TGTGCCATCAGATCCGGGACAGGGAAGTTTGATAGCAATCAGCCCCAGCATTTT. Translation gives CAIRSGTGKFDSNQPQHF.

As DNA, the CDR3 is TGTGCCAGCAGCGACAGTCTGGATGAAAAACTGTTTTTT. Amino acid sequence: CASSDSLDEKLFF. This rearrangement joins TRBV7-9 to TRBJ1-4, with D perhaps matching TRBD1 (5 bases). Trimming took off 5 bases at V and 6 bases at J, with 10 bases between the two ends. Germline V gene sequence: CDR1 SEHNR, CDR2 FQNEAQ (reference sequence). The CDR3 length is 13 residues.

The chain joins TRBV29-1 to TRBJ1-2; 7 nucleotides match TRBD1. This CDR3 region has 15 residues. Trimming took 6 bases from V and 0 from J; bases not matched to a gene: 10. Germline lookup yields CDR1 SQVTM and CDR2 ANQGSEA. Here the CDR3 reads CSVEGTEATNYGYTF. The CDR3 coding sequence is TGCAGCGTCGAGGGGACAGAAGCAACTAACTATGGCTACACCTTC.

V usage is TRBV11-2 and J usage is TRBJ2-7, with D unclear. Between the trimmed V and J ends, which lost 10 bases and 3 bases, there was a span of 13 bases. Per germline, CDR1 SGHAT and CDR2 FQNNGV. This CDR3 region has 12 residues. The CDR3: CATRRASYEQYF. For the CDR3, the DNA is TGTGCCACCCGAAGAGCAAGCTACGAGCAGTACTTC.

This clone was counted only a few times. The gene calls are TRBV6-1 and TRBJ2-5, with D possibly being TRBD2 (6 bases). The DNA end is a closer match to TRBJ2-7, so the J assignment may be wrong. Germline CDR1 MNHNS, CDR2 SASEGT. CDR3 length: 14 amino acids. Here the CDR3 reads CASSSQEGLFEQYF. In DNA form, the CDR3 reads TGTGCCAGCAGCAGCCAGGAGGGCCTTTTCGAGCAGTACTTC.

The chain links TRBV28 to TRBJ1-5, with a weak D call TRBD1 (5 bases). V dropped 6 bases and J dropped 0 bases, with 9 bases sitting between them. Germline V lookup: CDR1 MDHEN, CDR2 SYDVKM. This CDR3 is built from 14 residues. This chain's CDR3 is CASSREISNQPQHF. CDR3 DNA sequence: TGTGCCAGCAGCAGGGAAATTAGCAATCAGCCCCAGCATTTT.

The J gene is TRBJ2-2, the V gene TRBV7-6; D is perhaps TRBD2 (6 bases). The CDR3 length is 13 residues. V was clipped by 5 bases and J by 5 bases, with 9 bases between them. Germline values: CDR1 SGHVS, CDR2 FNYEAQ. DNA for the CDR3: TGTGCCAGCAGCCCTAGCGAAACCGGGGAGCTGTTTTTT. Translation gives CASSPSETGELFF.

About this clone: One end of the junction varies from germline; a read error may be responsible. The V gene is TRBV7-9, the J gene TRBJ2-7; D uncertain. The CDR3 contains 17 residues. The germline V gene encodes CDR1 SEHNR and CDR2 FQNEAQ (reference sequence). The CDR3 protein is CSSSSNFIANPVDEQYF. CDR3 nucleotides: TGTTCCAGCAGCTCAAATTTCATCGCCAACCCGGTGGACGAGCAGTACTTC.

The chain has TRBV7-7 and TRBJ2-1, with 7 bases fitting TRBD2. The germline gives CDR1 SSHAT, CDR2 FNYEAQ (reference sequence). This CDR3 has 18 amino acids. After removal of 1 base from V and 0 bases from J, the junction contained 9 bases not matched to a gene. The CDR3 DNA is TGTGCCAGCAGCTTAGAGGCGCGGGGGAAGAGCTCCTACAATGAGCAGTTCTTC. Residues: CASSLEARGKSSYNEQFF.

The gene calls are TRBV6-5 and TRBJ1-5; 8 bases align to TRBD1. The J segment lost 7 bases and the V segment lost 6 bases, leaving 8 bases of the junction unmatched. CDR1 is MNHEY, CDR2 SVGAGI, per germline. The CDR3 consists of 14 residues. The CDR3: CASSQNRGNQPQHF. The CDR3 nucleotides are TGTGCCAGCAGCCAAAACAGGGGGAACCAGCCCCAGCATTTT.

The chain recombines TRBV6-1 with TRBJ2-3; D possibly corresponds to TRBD2 (6 bases). The CDR3 extends over 15 amino acids. Germline CDR1 reads MNHNS; CDR2 reads SASEGT. Trimming took off 5 bases at V and 5 bases at J, with 17 bases between the two ends. In DNA, the CDR3 is TGTGCCAGCAGTAAGACTAGGGGTTTTGGAGATACGCAGTATTTT. Protein: CASSKTRGFGDTQYF.

V gene TRBV15 combines with J gene TRBJ1-4, with a tentative D call TRBD1 (6 bases). This CDR3 has 14 residues. V was clipped by 11 bases and J by 8 bases, with 21 bases between them. Germline V gene data show CDR1 as LNHNV and CDR2 as YYDKDF (reference sequence). The CDR3 DNA reads TGTGCCGCCGCGGCACCCGGGACAAACGAAAAACTGTTTTTT. Protein product: CAAAAPGTNEKLFF.

The rearrangement links TRBV4-1 to TRBJ2-3; perhaps TRBD1 as D (5 bases). Trimming pared 0 bases from V and 5 bases from J, leaving 12 bases between. Germline V lookup: CDR1 MGHRA, CDR2 YSYEKL. CDR3 length: 15 residues. CDR3 sequence (DNA): TGCGCCAGCAGCCAAGAGTCAGGGCTGGAAGATACGCAGTATTTT. Translation gives CASSQESGLEDTQYF.